This T cell receptor (beta chain) is drawn from a study of Graves' ophthalmopathy and Graves' hyperthyroidism. The overall study: By definition, stable hyperthyroidism involved no ophthalmopathy within 18 months of follow-up. General observations from the study: Among thyroid clonotypes expanded above 0.001 frequency, most also appeared in blood. For predicting ophthalmopathy progression, the model had about 64% sensitivity and 72.22% specificity.

The evidence that diagnosis relied on was clinical symptoms, serum thyroxine, TRAb, thyroid ultrasound and orbital computed tomography. Scientists amplified the TCR beta CDR3 regions from RNA transcripts. The first round was an RT-PCR with HTBI primers, and the second round was a multiplex PCR. TCRdb re-called the multiplex PCR reads through MiXCR, storing one row per CDR3 protein. The data show about 1.1 million distinct CDR3 sequences, with less than 45% seen just once and over 8.5% held by the top ten. The table lists this clonotype with many counts. What it binds is not known. The clonotype was recovered from an adult man with Graves' hyperthyroidism. The source material was peripheral blood or thyroid tissue (not recorded which).

The CDR3 DNA follows: TGTGCCAGCAGTCAGGGGGCTAGTACTGAAGCTTTCTTT. Translating it yields CASSQGASTEAFF. J is TRBJ1-1 and V is TRBV9, with 8 bases matching TRBD1. The CDR3 runs 13 residues. CDR1 and CDR2 (germline): SGDLS, YYNGEE. With 5 bases clipped from V and 5 bases from J, the junction kept 5 bases outside the gene matches.